The 5 T cell receptor beta chains below all came from one sample that was sequenced in a study of cytomegalovirus exposure and HLA in healthy donors. 13 Jbeta primers and 60 Vbeta primers were used for the PCR. Measured with immunoSEQ multiplex PCR; TCRdb has only the in-frame clones, and not every one. Of 85,000 to 130,000 clones listed, 75% were seen once; the top ten hold approximately 2.8%. Sequencing input: PBMCs. These TCRs come from a male donor in good health and CMV-seropositive.

The V call is TRBV7-8, the J call TRBJ1-1; weak D call: TRBD1 (6 bases). V was trimmed by 5 bases and J by 0 bases, leaving 10 bases between them. Germline CDR1 SGHVS, CDR2 FQNEAQ. CDR3 length: 14 amino acids. The CDR3 loop reads CASSARGLNTEAFF. DNA for the CDR3: TGTGCCAGCAGCGCCAGGGGATTGAACACTGAAGCTTTCTTT.

V usage is TRBV10-2 and J usage is TRBJ1-2, with a weak D call TRBD1 (6 bases). From germline, CDR1 is WSHSY and CDR2 SAAADI. The V end was cut by 3 bases, the J end by 2 bases, with 10 bases between. The CDR3 spans 14 residues. CDR3 loop: CASSDRGPNYGYTF. CDR3 sequence (DNA): TGCGCCAGCAGTGACAGGGGCCCAAACTATGGCTACACCTTC.

A word on this clone: One end of the junction fails to match germline, which may point to a read error. The rearrangement uses TRBV6-5 and TRBJ1-1; no clear D gene. Germline V CDR1 and CDR2: MNHEY, SVGAGI. The CDR3 runs 16 residues. The DNA for the CDR3 is TGTGCCAGCAGTTACTATCAGAGACTGGTGAAGACTGAAGCTTTCTTT. Translation: CASSYYQRLVKTEAFF.

In its sample, this clone was seen once. This chain links TRBV2 with TRBJ1-5; TRBD1 might be the D (5 bases). CDR1 SNHLY and CDR2 FYNNEI come from the germline V gene. The CDR3 is 15 residues long. V gave up 6 bases and J gave up 5 bases, with 17 bases separating them. Here the CDR3 reads CASRRDRPRDQPQHF. Written as DNA, the CDR3 is TGTGCCAGCAGGCGGGACCGACCCCGGGATCAGCCCCAGCATTTT.

Remarks on this clone: The junction shows a germline mismatch at one end, possibly a read error. The V call is TRBV6-1, the J call TRBJ1-2; 7 positions agree with TRBD1. Germline V gives CDR1 MNHNS, CDR2 SASEGT. The CDR3 has 14 amino acids. CDR3 loop: CASSEAGTALGWSF. In DNA, the CDR3 is TGTGCCAGCAGTGAAGCAGGGACAGCACTTGGCTGGTCCTTC.